The TCR beta chain described here comes from a study of shared clonotypes between healthy human individuals. Study findings and constraints: Memory subsets generally showed lower estimated richness than naive subsets.

This clone was observed once. The target antigen is unknown. CDR1 and CDR2 from the germline V gene are SEHNR and FQNEAQ (reference sequence). This CDR3 has 14 amino acids. The V segment lost 5 bases and the J segment 9 bases; nucleotides outside the gene matches: 7. The assay was carried out at the deep level. Source study methods: As immunoSEQ supplied junction-only sequences (without quality scores), filtering differed. Data came from immunoSEQ multiplex PCR; TCRdb stores just in-frame clones and leaves some out. V, J and clone size reflect that table, while D and trimming were determined from the DNA. Here the sample spans about 2.4 million clones, around nine tenths being singletons. Recent vaccinations or acute infections were absent in the healthy HIV-negative adult donors.

Sequencing was carried out using naive CD4+ T cells sorted from blood. The subset denotes: CD45RA+ positively selected. The chain joins TRBV7-9 to TRBJ1-6, with 7 bases that match TRBD1. This clonotype was sampled from a young man in good health. CDR3 in DNA: TGTGCCAGCAGCCGACAGGGTTTCTTTTCACCCCTCCACTTT. Amino acids: CASSRQGFFSPLHF. Supplemented by reference TRBV7-9 and TRBJ1-6, the full variable domain reads DTGVSQNPRHKITKRGQNVTFRCDPISEHNRLYWYRQTLGQGPEFLTYFQNEAQLEKSRLLSDRFSAERPKGSFSTLEIQRTEQGDSAMYLCASSRQGFFSPLHFGNGTRLTVT.